This note documents a single TCR beta chain sequence. Investigators sorted PBMCs to obtain both CD4+ and CD8+ T cells. Investigators isolated RNA and reverse transcribed it into cDNA to act as the sequencing template. This table comes from immunoSEQ multiplex PCR, and its TCRdb copy is limited to in-frame clones, with some not included. The repertoire holds about 200,000 clones, 56% seen once, with roughly 5.3% in the top ten. Germline V lookup: CDR1 GTSNPN, CDR2 SVGIG (reference sequence). The V end lost 0 bases, the J end lost 3 bases, and 6 bases lay between the germline ends. The length of the CDR3 is 12 residues. This entry comes from a study of CD8+ T cells in alopecia areata.

Sequenced: CD8+ T cells sorted from blood. The V call is TRBV30, the J call TRBJ2-7; no firm D call. The receptor's source is a human donor in good health. The CDR3 region has the DNA TGTGCCTGGAGTGTATTAATCTACGAGCAGTACTTC. Amino acid sequence: CAWSVLIYEQYF.